The rows below give T cell receptor beta chains drawn from one sample of a study of Ad26.COV2.S vaccination and SARS-CoV-2 variants. TCRdb keeps only in-frame clones here, not all; method: immunoSEQ multiplex PCR. The sample holds approximately 340,000 clones, 85% seen once. The material sequenced was peripheral blood, taken in a trial of Ad26.COV2.S vaccine versus placebo. Receptors were obtained from a person between 18 and 65 years old who received the Ad26.COV2.S COVID-19 vaccine or a placebo. CDR3s include the opening cysteine and the closing phenylalanine or tryptophan. Fields, in order: V gene, J gene, D gene, clone size, CDR3 protein, CDR3 DNA. The D gene is left open where the match is weak. Only some rows state a clone size, as once, few, many or a class for expanded clones.

TRBV27	TRBJ2-1	NA	NA	CASSSDRSSYNEQFF	TGTGCCAGCAGTTCCGACCGGAGCTCCTACAATGAGCAGTTCTTC
TRBV28	TRBJ2-3	NA	NA	CATTTRAGSTDTQYF	TGTGCCACCACCACCCGGGCCGGGAGCACAGATACGCAGTATTTT
TRBV13	TRBJ2-5	TRBD2	NA	CASSLVASGNQETQYF	TGTGCCAGCAGCTTAGTGGCTAGCGGGAACCAAGAGACCCAGTACTTC
TRBV19	TRBJ2-7	TRBD2	NA	CASSHRDYGTYEQYF	TGTGCCAGTTCCCACCGGGACTATGGGACCTACGAGCAGTACTTC
TRBV3-1/TRBV3-2	TRBJ1-5	TRBD1	NA	CASSQPTQGRNQPQHF	TGTGCCAGCAGCCAACCTACACAGGGGAGGAATCAGCCCCAGCATTTT
TRBV7-9	TRBJ2-3	TRBD2	NA	CASSNRLAGSPDTQYF	TGTGCCAGCAGCAACCGACTAGCGGGGTCGCCAGATACGCAGTATTTT
TRBV27	TRBJ2-1	NA	NA	CASSAKWGEQFF	TGTGCCAGCAGTGCGAAGTGGGGTGAGCAGTTCTTC
TRBV7-9	TRBJ2-5	TRBD2	NA	CASSSLGSGGEETQYF	TGTGCCAGCAGCTCGTTAGGTAGCGGGGGGGAAGAGACCCAGTACTTC
TRBV11-2	TRBJ2-1	TRBD2	NA	CASSFAGGPYEQFF	TGTGCCAGCAGCTTCGCGGGGGGGCCCTATGAGCAGTTCTTC
TRBV5-1	TRBJ2-2	NA	NA	CASSSGGAGELFF	TGCGCCAGCAGCTCAGGAGGGGCCGGGGAGCTGTTTTTT
TRBV30	TRBJ2-7	NA	NA	CAWENNYEQYF	TGTGCCTGGGAGAACAACTACGAGCAGTACTTC
TRBV7-2	TRBJ2-2	NA	NA	CAIRERVTGELFF	TGTGCCATCAGGGAAAGGGTCACCGGGGAGCTGTTTTTT
TRBV5-6	TRBJ2-7	NA	once	CASSLGVKPEQYF	TGTGCCAGCAGCTTGGGAGTCAAGCCCGAGCAGTACTTC
TRBV12-5	TRBJ2-1	TRBD2	NA	CASGLLRTSGTYNEQFF	TGTGCTAGTGGTTTGCTTCGGACTAGCGGGACCTACAATGAGCAGTTCTTC
TRBV6-5	TRBJ2-7	NA	NA	CASSYSSGSHIYEQYF	TGTGCCAGCAGTTACTCTTCGGGATCCCATATCTACGAGCAGTACTTC
TRBV19	TRBJ1-1	NA	NA	CASTSKRGTQNTEAFF	TGTGCCAGTACCTCAAAGAGAGGCACTCAGAACACTGAAGCTTTCTTT
TRBV7-2	TRBJ2-7	TRBD1	NA	CASSPTRDRSYEQYF	TGTGCCAGCAGCCCAACCCGGGACAGGTCCTACGAGCAGTACTTC
TRBV2	TRBJ1-6	NA	NA	CASSEVGSSGDSPLHF	TGTGCCAGCAGTGAAGTGGGGTCCTCGGGAGATTCACCCCTCCACTTT
TRBV19	TRBJ2-7	NA	NA	CASYKGNEQYF	TGTGCCAGTTACAAGGGAAACGAGCAGTACTTC
TRBV7-2	TRBJ2-4	TRBD2	NA	CASSFREGPQYF	TGTGCCAGCAGTTTCCGGGAGGGCCCTCAGTACTTC
TRBV24-1	TRBJ2-1	NA	NA	CATPKSIRLGGLGWLDLNEQFF	TGTGCCACTCCAAAATCAATCCGACTAGGGGGATTAGGATGGTTGGATCTCAATGAGCAGTTCTTC
TRBV3-1/TRBV3-2	TRBJ2-7	TRBD1	NA	CASSHIRTGGYEQYF	TGTGCCAGCAGCCATATTCGGACAGGGGGCTACGAGCAGTACTTC
TRBV30	TRBJ2-5	TRBD2	NA	CAWSEKLAGGWGKETQYF	TGTGCCTGGAGCGAAAAACTAGCGGGGGGCTGGGGGAAAGAGACCCAGTACTTC
TRBV19	TRBJ1-1	NA	NA	CASTERAVNTEAFF	TGTGCCAGTACCGAACGGGCAGTGAACACTGAAGCTTTCTTT
TRBV18	TRBJ2-2	NA	NA	CASYQGLNTGELFF	TGTGCCAGCTACCAGGGTCTCAACACCGGGGAGCTGTTTTTT
TRBV5-5	TRBJ2-2	TRBD1	once	CASSFPGQGYGELFF	TGTGCCAGCAGCTTTCCGGGACAGGGATACGGGGAGCTGTTTTTT
TRBV7-9	TRBJ1-4	TRBD1	once	CASSLVGGSNEKLFF	TGTGCCAGCAGCTTAGTAGGGGGCTCTAATGAAAAACTGTTTTTT
TRBV5-1	TRBJ2-3	TRBD1	NA	CASSPQGAGTDTQYF	TGCGCCAGCAGCCCCCAGGGGGCTGGCACAGATACGCAGTATTTT
TRBV18	TRBJ2-6	NA	NA	CASSPGSGANVLTF	TGTGCCAGCTCACCAGGCTCTGGGGCCAACGTCCTGACTTTC
TRBV10-3	TRBJ2-2	TRBD1	NA	CAISGLPQGTGELFF	TGTGCCATCAGTGGACTACCACAGGGGACCGGGGAGCTGTTTTTT
TRBV18	TRBJ2-7	NA	NA	CASSPPGAVIAYEQYF	TGTGCCAGCTCACCACCTGGGGCAGTTATCGCCTACGAGCAGTACTTC
TRBV7-2	TRBJ2-7	TRBD2	NA	CASSSSGRSSYEQYF	TGTGCCAGCAGCTCTAGCGGGAGGAGCTCCTACGAGCAGTACTTC
TRBV18	TRBJ2-7	TRBD2	NA	CASSPLPAGDNEQYF	TGTGCCAGCTCACCACTCCCTGCGGGAGACAACGAGCAGTACTTC
TRBV5-1	TRBJ2-7	NA	NA	CASRTLSGNSYEQYF	TGCGCCAGCAGGACCCTTTCCGGGAACTCCTACGAGCAGTACTTC
TRBV3-1/TRBV3-2	TRBJ2-3	NA	few	CASSHSANTDTQYF	TGTGCCAGCAGCCATTCAGCGAACACAGATACGCAGTATTTT
TRBV9	TRBJ1-3	NA	NA	CASSPQGFRNTIYF	TGTGCCAGCAGCCCCCAGGGTTTTAGAAACACCATATATTTT
TRBV2	TRBJ2-5	NA	few	CASVRRGVQETQYF	TGTGCCAGTGTTCGACGGGGAGTCCAAGAGACCCAGTACTTC
TRBV30	TRBJ2-7	NA	NA	CAWSPSKREQYF	TGTGCCTGGAGTCCCAGCAAGAGGGAGCAGTACTTC
TRBV15	TRBJ1-5	NA	NA	CATSGAEQPQHF	TGTGCCACTTCAGGGGCGGAGCAGCCCCAGCATTTT
TRBV5-6	TRBJ1-3	NA	NA	CASSFLWDLTGNTIYF	TGTGCCAGCAGCTTTCTCTGGGACCTGACTGGAAACACCATATATTTT
TRBV5-4	TRBJ2-2	TRBD2	NA	CASSSGTSGSGELFF	TGTGCCAGCAGCTCCGGGACTAGCGGGAGTGGGGAGCTGTTTTTT
TRBV5-1	TRBJ2-1	TRBD2	NA	CASSLGGLAGGNEQFF	TGCGCCAGCAGCTTGGGCGGACTAGCGGGAGGCAATGAGCAGTTCTTC